Listed here are 11 T cell receptor beta chains from one sample, sequenced in a study of TIL therapy for anti-PD-1-resistant metastatic lung cancer (dated by TCRdb to the early 2020s). This specimen's time point label, per the study, means: pre-treatment sample, taken before nivolumab and TIL therapy. The immunoSEQ v3 hsTCRB kit was used to amplify TCR beta CDR3 regions from genomic DNA through bias-controlled multiplex PCR. The source is immuneACCESS, and TCRdb retained only in-frame sequences with V and J called. Part of the clones is not carried over; for the studies checked, unresolved V genes explain less than half of this, and the remainder is unexplained. The sample table shows approximately 45,000 clones, and 70% to 80% are seen once. The biggest ten clones account for around 16% of the sample. The input for sequencing was blood, taken at baseline. Source of these receptors: a man aged 70-80 years with non-small cell lung cancer.

The rearrangement links TRBV28 to TRBJ1-5; D unresolved. CDR3 length: 12 residues. Trimming took 3 bases from V and 6 from J, leaving 6 bases between them. Germline V lookup: CDR1 MDHEN, CDR2 SYDVKM. CDR3 in DNA: TGTGCCAGCAGTTTTGGTTCTCAGCCCCAGCATTTT. Protein sequence: CASSFGSQPQHF.

The J gene is TRBJ1-1, the V gene TRBV6-1; D may be TRBD1 (6 bases). V was trimmed by 8 bases and J by 6 bases, leaving 19 bases between them. Germline CDR1 is MNHNS and CDR2 is SASEGT. This CDR3 is 14 amino acids long. In DNA form, the CDR3 reads TGTGCCAGCCTATCCGCCGGGACACCGGCTGAAGCTTTCTTT. Protein: CASLSAGTPAEAFF.

This clone was seen just once. The chain recombines TRBV14 with TRBJ1-2; 7 nucleotides match TRBD1. The CDR3 is made up of 15 amino acids. Germline V CDR1 and CDR2: SGHDN, FVKESK. With V trimmed by 5 bases and J by 2 bases, 8 bases remained unmatched. The CDR3 DNA reads TGTGCCAGCAGCTTTTCCGGGACAGTGAACTATGGCTACACCTTC. Translated: CASSFSGTVNYGYTF. Based on the CDR3 plus reference TRBV14 and TRBJ1-2, the full variable domain is EAGVTQFPSHSVIEKGQTVTLRCDPISGHDNLYWYRRVMGKEIKFLLHFVKESKQDESGMPNNRFLAERTGGTYSTLKVQPAELEDSGVYFCASSFSGTVNYGYTFGSGTRLTVV.

In DNA, the CDR3 is TGTGCCAGCAACCGGCCGGGACTAGCGGGAGCAAACTCCTACAATGAGCAGTTCTTC. This encodes CASNRPGLAGANSYNEQFF. The chain is built from TRBV7-2 and TRBJ2-1, with 14 bases identical to TRBD2. CDR3 length: 19 residues. Germline V CDR1 and CDR2: SGHTA, FQGNSA. V was pared by 7 bases and J by 0 bases, with 11 bases of the junction left unmatched.

The chain joins TRBV29-1 to TRBJ1-2; D gene ambiguous. Looked up from germline, CDR1 is SQVTM and CDR2 is ANQGSEA. V lost 6 bases and J lost 4, with 15 bases in between. The CDR3 covers 13 residues. CDR3 sequence (DNA): TGCAGCGTGGTTTCGGACGGACGCTATGGCTACACCTTC. It codes for CSVVSDGRYGYTF.

The V gene is TRBV5-1, the J gene TRBJ1-4, with 7 nucleotides matching TRBD1. Germline V CDR1 and CDR2: SGHRS, YFSETQ. There are 15 residues in the CDR3. The V segment lost 4 bases and the J segment 3 bases; nucleotides outside the gene matches: 6. CDR3 sequence reads: CASSQTGTPNEKLFF. The CDR3 DNA follows: TGCGCCAGCAGCCAGACAGGGACCCCTAATGAAAAACTGTTTTTT.

The chain combines TRBV5-1 with TRBJ2-3; TRBD1 might be the D (5 bases). The CDR3 is 13 residues long. The ends were cut back, 5 bases at V and 3 bases at J, with 10 bases in the middle. Germline V gene data show CDR1 as SGHRS and CDR2 as YFSETQ. CDR3 nucleotides: TGCGCCAGCAGTATACCAGGGACAGATACGCAGTATTTT. Its protein product is CASSIPGTDTQYF.

The chain recombines TRBV7-8 with TRBJ2-5; 12 bases match TRBD2. The DNA matches TRBJ2-7 better at its end, which makes the J call doubtful. Germline CDR1 and CDR2: SGHVS and FQNEAQ. This CDR3 has 18 amino acids. The CDR3 DNA is TGTGCCAGCAGCTTAGCGGTACTAGCGGGAGGACTCTCCTACGAGCAGTACTTC. This sequence encodes CASSLAVLAGGLSYEQYF.

V and J are TRBV6-8 and TRBJ2-4; 11 nucleotides line up with TRBD2. Trimming removed 0 bases from V and 0 bases from J; junction bases left unmatched: 22. Germline assignment: CDR1 MNHGY and CDR2 SAAAGT. CDR3 length: 24 amino acids. The CDR3 DNA follows: TGTGCCAGCAGTTACTCAAAAAAACAAACTGGACTAGCGGGTTCCAGACTAGCCAAAAACATTCAGTACTTC. This translates into CASSYSKKQTGLAGSRLAKNIQYF.

V is TRBV28 and J is TRBJ1-2, with TRBD1 as a possible D gene (5 bases). The CDR3 is made up of 11 amino acids. V was clipped by 4 bases and J by 10 bases, with 10 bases between them. CDR1 MDHEN and CDR2 SYDVKM come from the germline V gene. The CDR3 sequence: CASSSGIYYTF. CDR3 nucleotide sequence: TGTGCCAGCAGTTCAGGGATTTACTACACCTTC.

The genes are TRBV5-4 and TRBJ1-5; D gene uncertain. Germline V CDR1 and CDR2: SGHNT, YYREEE (reference sequence). Trimming shortened V by 0 bases and J by 0 bases, and 1 base separated the two germline ends. The CDR3 runs to 13 residues. The CDR3, as DNA: TGTGCCAGCAGCTTGGATAGCAATCAGCCCCAGCATTTT. Amino acid sequence: CASSLDSNQPQHF.